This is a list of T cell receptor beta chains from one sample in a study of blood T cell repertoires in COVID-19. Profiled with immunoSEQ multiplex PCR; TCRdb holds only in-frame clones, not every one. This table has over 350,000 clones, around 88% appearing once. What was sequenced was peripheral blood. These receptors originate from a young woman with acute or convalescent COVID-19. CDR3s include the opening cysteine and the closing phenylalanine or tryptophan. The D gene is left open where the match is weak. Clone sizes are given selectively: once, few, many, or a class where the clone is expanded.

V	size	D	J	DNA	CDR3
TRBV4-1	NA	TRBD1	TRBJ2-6	TGCGCCAGCAGCCAACAGCCCGGGACAGGGTCATCGGGGGCCAACGTCCTGACTTTC	CASSQQPGTGSSGANVLTF
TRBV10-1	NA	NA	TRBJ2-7	TGCGCCAGCAGTGAGTCGATTACGGGGAACGGGTACGAGCAGTACTTC	CASSESITGNGYEQYF
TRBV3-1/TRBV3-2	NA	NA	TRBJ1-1	TGTGCCAGCAGCCCCCTAACGGACCGGGGAAAAAGGGCTTTCTTT	CASSPLTDRGKRAFF
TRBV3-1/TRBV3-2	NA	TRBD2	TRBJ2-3	TGTGCCAGCAGCCATGTTGCGGGGGGGGCCATTACTACGCAGTATTTT	CASSHVAGGAITTQYF
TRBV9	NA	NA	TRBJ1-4	TGTGCCAGCAGCGGGGACTCTAATGAAAAACTGTTTTTT	CASSGDSNEKLFF
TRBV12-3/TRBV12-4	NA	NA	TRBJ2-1	TGTGCCAGCAGGAGACAGCTGGATGAGCAGTTCTTC	CASRRQLDEQFF
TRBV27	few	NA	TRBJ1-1	TGTGCCAGCAGTGCGGTTGGTACCACTGAAGCTTTCTTT	CASSAVGTTEAFF
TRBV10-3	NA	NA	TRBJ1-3	TGTGCCAGCTACTCTGGAAACACCATATATTTT	CASYSGNTIYF
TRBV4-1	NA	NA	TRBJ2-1	TGCGCCAGCAGCCACGCTCAGGATATCTGGATGTCCTACAATGAGCAGTTCTTC	CASSHAQDIWMSYNEQFF
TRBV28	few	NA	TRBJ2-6	TGTGCCAGCAGTCCTGGACAAAACTCTGGGGCCAACGTCCTGACTTTC	CASSPGQNSGANVLTF
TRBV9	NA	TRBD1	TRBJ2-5	TGTGCCAGCAATCTAGGGCGGGGACAGGGGGCGGGAGAGACCCAGTACTTC	CASNLGRGQGAGETQYF
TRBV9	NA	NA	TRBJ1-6	TGTGCCAGCAGCGTGGGGGGTAATTCACCCCTCCACTTT	CASSVGGNSPLHF
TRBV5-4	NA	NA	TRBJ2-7	TGTGCCAGCAGTCCTACTAGAAACTCCTACGAGCAGTACTTC	CASSPTRNSYEQYF
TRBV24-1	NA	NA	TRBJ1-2	TGTGCCACCAGTGATACTGACAGCTACTATGGCTACACCTTC	CATSDTDSYYGYTF
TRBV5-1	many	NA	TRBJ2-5	TGCGCCAGCAGCTTGATAGCAGTACTCCAAGAGACCCAGTACTTC	CASSLIAVLQETQYF
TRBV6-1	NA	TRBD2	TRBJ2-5	TGTGCCAGCAGTGAAGTTCGCGCGGGGGGCCTCGAGACCCAGTACTTC	CASSEVRAGGLETQYF
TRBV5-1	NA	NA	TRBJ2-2	TGCGCCAGCAGCTTCCAGGACGCGGGCACCGGGGAGCTGTTTTTT	CASSFQDAGTGELFF
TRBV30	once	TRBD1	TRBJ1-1	TGTGCCTGGAGTCCGGGACAGGGAGTGATTACTGAAGCTTTCTTT	CAWSPGQGVITEAFF
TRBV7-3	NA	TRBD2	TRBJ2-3	TGTGCCAGCAGCTTACTAGCGGGGGTCCCCACAGATACGCAGTATTTT	CASSLLAGVPTDTQYF
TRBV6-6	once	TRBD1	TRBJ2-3	TGTGCCAGCAGTTACGTGGGACAGGGGGCGATGAATACGCAGTATTTT	CASSYVGQGAMNTQYF
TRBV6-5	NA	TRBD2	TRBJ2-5	TGTGCCAGCCGGGGAGGGCTAGTGAAGGAGACCCAGTACTTC	CASRGGLVKETQYF
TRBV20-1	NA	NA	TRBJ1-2	TGCAGTGCTAGTGCAGGGAACTATGGCTACACCTTC	CSASAGNYGYTF
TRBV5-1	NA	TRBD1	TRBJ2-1	TGCGCCAGCAGCCAGGGGGTCAAGCTTGATGAGCAGTTCTTC	CASSQGVKLDEQFF
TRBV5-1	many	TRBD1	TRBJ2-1	TGCGCCAGCAGTCCCATGGGGCAGGGGGCGGCCCTCGTATACAATGAGCAGTTCTTC	CASSPMGQGAALVYNEQFF
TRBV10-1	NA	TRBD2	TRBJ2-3	TGCGCCAGCAGCTCTCGACCCGGACCGGCCACGGGGGGTAGCACAGATACGCAGTATTTT	CASSSRPGPATGGSTDTQYF
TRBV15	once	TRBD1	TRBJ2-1	TGTGCCACCAGCAGAGCACGGGACAGGAACAATGAGCAGTTCTTC	CATSRARDRNNEQFF
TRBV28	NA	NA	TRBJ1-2	TGTGCCAGCAGTTCCGCCCTGACAGCTAACTTCTATGGCTACACCTTC	CASSSALTANFYGYTF
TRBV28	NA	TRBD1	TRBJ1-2	TGTGCCAGCAGCATAACAGGGGGCTCTTCTAACTATGGCTACACCTTC	CASSITGGSSNYGYTF
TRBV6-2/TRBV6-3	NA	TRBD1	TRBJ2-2	TGTGCCAGCAGTCGACAGGGAGCGAACACCGGGGAGCTGTTTTTT	CASSRQGANTGELFF